Below are 22 T cell receptor beta chains sequenced from a single sample in a study of vaccination and CD4 T cells after COVID-19. Time point of the sample: late sampling 161 to 241 days after vaccination in a few convalescent patients. Treatment defined: roughly 10-day PBMC culture with coronavirus spike peptide pools or control peptides (ViraFEST assay). Their target antigens are unknown. The Oncomine TCR Beta short-read assay sequenced DNA from cultured CD4+ T cells. TCRdb independently ran MiXCR on the PCR reads; one entry per CDR3 protein. The table has nearly 25,000 distinct CDR3 sequences, about 30% seen once; the top ten hold just over 3%. Here the sequenced sample was CD4+ T cells from blood, cultured in vitro, taken about 7 months after SARS-CoV-2 vaccination. The source is a human donor who had recovered from COVID-19.

This chain links TRBV29-1 with TRBJ2-5; D is unresolved. V lost 0 bases and J lost 6, with 11 bases in between. The CDR3 runs to 13 residues. Germline V CDR1 and CDR2: SQVTM, ANQGSEA. The CDR3: CSVEDRAWKTQYF. As DNA, the CDR3 is TGCAGCGTTGAAGATCGAGCGTGGAAGACCCAGTACTTC.

This clonotype occurred once. Germline and junction disagree at one end, which may indicate a read error. V usage is TRBV6-5 and J usage is TRBJ1-6; 7 nucleotides match TRBD1. The CDR3 covers 17 residues. The germline gives CDR1 MNHEY, CDR2 SVGAGI. DNA for the CDR3: TGTGCCAGCAGTTACTCGAGGGACAGCGAGTATAATTCACCCCTCCACTTC. It is translated as CASSYSRDSEYNSPLHF.

The chain carries TRBV10-3 and TRBJ1-2; 7 bases map to TRBD1. This CDR3 has 14 amino acids. CDR1 and CDR2 from the germline V gene are ENHRY and SYGVKD. The V and J ends lost 2 bases and 8 bases, in that order; junction bases with no gene match: 8. The CDR3 reads CAISERTGLEGYTF. The CDR3 bases are TGTGCCATCAGTGAGAGGACAGGCCTCGAGGGCTACACCTTC.

The CDR3 loop reads CASRPPGSRADTQYF. CDR3 nucleotides: TGCGCCAGCCGTCCCCCTGGTAGCCGCGCGGATACGCAGTATTTT. The V gene is TRBV10-2, the J gene TRBJ2-3; D gene uncertain. The ends were cut back, 8 bases at V and 6 bases at J, with 21 bases in the middle. CDR1 is WSHSY, CDR2 SAAADI, per germline. The CDR3 is 15 amino acids.

The chain employs TRBV1 and TRBJ2-1; the table's D call, TRBD2, was not checked against the DNA. TRBV1 corresponds to a pseudogene. This CDR3 comprises 15 residues. The CDR3 coding sequence is TGCACCAGCAGCCAAGGTTGCGGGAGGCACAATGAGCAGTTCTTC. Translated, it gives CTSSQGCGRHNEQFF.

Comments on this clonotype: A read error is possible here, since a much larger clone lies one base away. This chain uses TRBV15 with TRBJ1-1, with D perhaps TRBD1 (6 bases). Looked up from germline, CDR1 is LNHNV and CDR2 is YYDKDF (reference sequence). The ends were cut back, 0 bases at V and 4 bases at J, with 12 bases in the middle. There are 15 residues in the CDR3. CDR3 DNA: TGTGCCACCAGCAGAGATCTACAGGGAATCACTGAAGCTTTCTTT. Translated, it gives CATSRDLQGITEAFF.

This clonotype was detected only a few times. J is TRBJ2-1 and V is TRBV27; D tentatively reads TRBD1 or TRBD2 (5 bases each). V shed 0 bases and J shed 6 bases, with 6 bases lying between them. The CDR3 consists of 13 residues. In germline, CDR1 is MNHEY, CDR2 SMNVEV (reference sequence). For the CDR3, the DNA is TGTGCCAGCAGTTTATCGGGGGTCAATGAGCAGTTCTTC. Translation gives CASSLSGVNEQFF.

This clonotype was counted between two and nine times. V gene TRBV19 combines with J gene TRBJ2-5, with D unresolved. Germline V gene lookup returns CDR1 LNHDA and CDR2 SQIVND (reference sequence). There are 12 residues in the CDR3. Trimming left V 8 bases short and J 2 bases short, with 9 bases between. CDR3 sequence reads: CASEDPQETQYF. For the CDR3, the DNA is TGTGCCAGTGAGGACCCACAAGAGACCCAGTACTTC.

V and J are TRBV20-1 and TRBJ1-2; D remains unclear. The CDR3 runs to 16 residues. Trimming took off 2 bases at V and 5 bases at J, with 21 bases between the two ends. Germline CDR1 DFQATT, CDR2 SNEGSKA (reference sequence). Written as DNA, the CDR3 is TGCAGTGCTAGAAAAGGAGGGCGGGAAGTGCGTTATGGCTACACCTTC. This encodes CSARKGGREVRYGYTF.

The chain joins TRBV19 to TRBJ1-2; no clear D gene. CDR3 length: 14 amino acids. CDR1 is LNHDA, CDR2 SQIVND, per germline (reference sequence). V was trimmed by 7 bases and J by 7 bases, leaving 19 bases between them. The CDR3 nucleotides are TGTGCCAGTAAGTCGGGAGGAGATGGGTCTGGCTACACCTTC. It translates to CASKSGGDGSGYTF.

The chain links TRBV2 to TRBJ1-6; the D gene is possibly TRBD1 (5 bases). Germline V gene lookup returns CDR1 SNHLY and CDR2 FYNNEI. This CDR3 spans 13 amino acids. Trimming cost V 7 bases and J 14 bases, with 18 bases left between them. The CDR3 coding sequence is TGTGCCAGCATATCAGATGGACATGAGTCCCTCCACTTT. Translating gives CASISDGHESLHF.

The chain couples TRBV6-1 to TRBJ2-5; TRBD1 matches 7 bases. This CDR3 has 14 residues. V shed 6 bases and J 5 bases; nucleotides not matched to a gene: 9. From germline, CDR1 is MNHNS and CDR2 SASEGT. Here the CDR3 DNA reads TGTGCCAGCAGGGCGGACAGGTCCGGGGAGACCCAGTACTTC. It is translated as CASRADRSGETQYF.

This clonotype occurred a few times. The V gene is TRBV11-1, the J gene TRBJ1-2, with no clear D. Trimming pared 1 base from V and 6 bases from J, leaving 6 bases between. Per germline, CDR1 SGHAT and CDR2 FQDESV (reference sequence). CDR3 length equals 12 residues. This CDR3 reads CASSLVGDGYTF. The DNA for the CDR3 is TGTGCCAGCAGCTTAGTTGGGGATGGCTACACCTTC.

The rearrangement uses TRBV28 and TRBJ1-5; D uncertain. With 4 bases removed from V and 8 bases from J, the gap between germline ends came to 18 bases. The CDR3 spans 15 residues. Germline V gene data show CDR1 as MDHEN and CDR2 as SYDVKM. The CDR3 loop reads CASSSGGMLLEPQHF. The CDR3 DNA follows: TGTGCCAGCAGTTCGGGAGGAATGCTTTTGGAGCCCCAGCATTTT. The variable domain in full, completed from reference TRBV28 and TRBJ1-5, reads DVKVTQSSRYLVKRTGEKVFLECVQDMDHENMFWYRQDPGLGLRLIYFSYDVKMKEKGDIPEGYSVSREKKERFSLILESASTNQTSMYLCASSSGGMLLEPQHFGDGTRLSIL.

This clonotype was observed a few times. The chain carries TRBV20-1 and TRBJ1-1; D remains ambiguous. V was pared by 0 bases and J by 1 base, with 6 bases between. Germline-derived CDR1 and CDR2 are DFQATT and SNEGSKA (reference sequence). The CDR3 runs 13 residues. CDR3 sequence: CSAREYRNTEAFF. DNA of the CDR3: TGCAGTGCTAGAGAATACAGGAACACTGAAGCTTTCTTT.

This clonotype was seen a handful of times. This rearrangement joins TRBV27 to TRBJ2-7, with D perhaps matching TRBD2 (6 bases). CDR3 size: 14 residues. V lost 5 bases and J 1 base, leaving 12 bases between the germline ends. Germline V gene data show CDR1 as MNHEY and CDR2 as SMNVEV (reference sequence). As DNA, the CDR3 is TGTGCCAGCAGTCCCCGGCGGGAATCCTACGAGCAGTACTTC. Translating gives CASSPRRESYEQYF.

The sample holds a few counts of this clonotype. Here the CDR3 DNA reads TGTGCCAGCCGACAGGAAGGTCGCACAGATACGCAGTATTTT. Encoded protein: CASRQEGRTDTQYF. The chain links TRBV7-9 to TRBJ2-3, with a weak D call TRBD1 (6 bases). V lost 8 bases to trimming and J lost 1 base, with 13 bases between them. The germline CDR1 and CDR2 sequences are SEHNR and FQNEAQ (reference sequence). The CDR3 consists of 14 residues. The whole variable domain, remainder taken from reference TRBV7-9 and TRBJ2-3, is DTGVSQNPRHKITKRGQNVTFRCDPISEHNRLYWYRQTLGQGPEFLTYFQNEAQLEKSRLLSDRFSAERPKGSFSTLEIQRTEQGDSAMYLCASRQEGRTDTQYFGPGTRLTVL.

This chain links TRBV7-6 with TRBJ2-1; tentative D call: TRBD1 (5 bases). Trimming shortened V by 0 bases and J by 4 bases, and 19 bases separated the two germline ends. CDR3 length: 18 amino acids. The V gene's germline CDR1 is SGHVS and CDR2 FNYEAQ. This CDR3 is CASSLAQEQSFWYNEQFF. CDR3 DNA sequence: TGTGCCAGCAGCTTAGCACAGGAACAGTCCTTTTGGTACAATGAGCAGTTCTTC.

The V gene is TRBV6-1, the J gene TRBJ2-1; perhaps TRBD2 as D (6 bases). Per the germline V gene, CDR1 is MNHNS and CDR2 is SASEGT. Trimming pared 7 bases from V and 3 bases from J, leaving 16 bases between. This CDR3 contains 15 residues. The CDR3 reads CASTTLGGGYNEQFF. CDR3 nucleotides: TGTGCCAGCACCACCCTCGGGGGAGGCTACAATGAGCAGTTCTTC.

Only a few counts were recorded for this clonotype. The chain uses TRBV20-1 and TRBJ1-5, with TRBD1 identical over 9 bases. The CDR3 runs 14 residues. With V trimmed by 0 bases and J by 4 bases, 1 base remained unmatched. In germline, CDR1 is DFQATT, CDR2 SNEGSKA (reference sequence). The CDR3: CSARDDRGNQPQHF. CDR3 coding DNA: TGCAGTGCTAGAGACGACAGGGGGAATCAGCCCCAGCATTTT.

This clonotype was counted between two and nine times. V gene TRBV6-1 combines with J gene TRBJ2-1; D is unclear. The CDR3 has 11 residues. Germline CDR1 is MNHNS and CDR2 is SASEGT. Trimming shortened V by 6 bases and J by 7 bases, and 7 bases separated the two germline ends. This chain's CDR3 is CASSLENEQFF. CDR3 nucleotide sequence: TGTGCCAGCAGCCTGGAGAATGAGCAGTTCTTC.

The chain links TRBV19 to TRBJ2-7, with D unresolved. This CDR3 has 14 amino acids. Trimming stripped 6 bases from V and 2 bases from J, with 14 bases between. CDR1 and CDR2 (germline): LNHDA, SQIVND (reference sequence). The CDR3 nucleotides are TGTGCCAGTAGCCCTTCGTTAGACGCCTACGAGCAGTACTTC. It codes for CASSPSLDAYEQYF.